These T cell receptor beta chains were read from a single sample in a study of regulatory T cells in long-lasting Graves disease. MiXCR, run by TCRdb on the multiplex PCR reads, gives a single entry per CDR3 protein. The sample lists hundreds of thousands of distinct CDR3 sequences; over 15% were seen once. The source material was peripheral blood mononuclear cells (PBMCs), sampled at new diagnosis, from a patient treated with antithyroid drugs. Receptors originate from a female donor with Graves disease. CDR3s include the opening cysteine and the closing phenylalanine or tryptophan. The D gene is left open where the match is weak. A clone size is listed for some rows: how often the clone was seen (once, few, many), or a class if it is expanded.

14 | TRBJ1-5 | few | TRBV7-9 | - | CASSLALSNQPQHF | TGTGCCAGCAGCTTAGCACTTAGCAATCAGCCCCAGCATTTT
16 | TRBJ1-2 | many | TRBV7-2 | - | CASSLAWGQAPDGYTF | TGTGCCAGCAGCTTAGCTTGGGGTCAGGCCCCCGATGGCTACACCTTC
17 | TRBJ2-3 | many | TRBV20-1 | - | CSARPKTIPSTTDTQYF | TGCAGTGCTAGACCAAAGACCATCCCTTCGACCACAGATACGCAGTATTTT
16 | TRBJ1-2 | - | TRBV12-3/TRBV12-4 | - | CASSSSRQGLLYGYTF | TGTGCCAGCAGTTCGTCCCGCCAGGGACTACTCTATGGCTACACCTTC
15 | TRBJ2-1 | - | TRBV25-1 | TRBD2 | CASTPWWSGANEQFF | TGTGCCAGCACCCCCTGGTGGAGCGGGGCCAATGAGCAGTTCTTC
18 | TRBJ2-5 | many | TRBV28 | TRBD2 | CASSLSPSSGRRGETQYF | TGTGCCAGCAGTTTATCCCCCTCTAGCGGGAGGCGTGGGGAGACCCAGTACTTC
14 | TRBJ1-1 | many | TRBV12-3/TRBV12-4 | TRBD1 | CASSYPGQGKEAFF | TGTGCCAGCAGTTACCCCGGACAGGGGAAAGAAGCTTTCTTT
14 | TRBJ1-2 | few | TRBV29-1 | - | CSVEEVAGPYGYTF | TGCAGCGTTGAAGAGGTCGCAGGCCCCTATGGCTACACCTTC
17 | TRBJ2-7 | few | TRBV18 | - | CASSPLPNRIVGDEQYF | TGTGCCAGCTCACCCCTTCCTAACCGGATTGTTGGGGACGAGCAGTACTTC
12 | TRBJ2-7 | - | TRBV2 | - | CASSDSFYEQYF | TGTGCCAGCAGTGATTCTTTCTACGAGCAGTACTTC
17 | TRBJ2-1 | many | TRBV19 | - | CASSIDGVGEAYNEQFF | TGTGCCAGTAGTATAGATGGGGTGGGGGAGGCCTACAATGAGCAGTTCTTC
13 | TRBJ2-2 | many | TRBV7-7 | - | CASSPLAFGELFF | TGTGCTAGCAGCCCACTAGCATTCGGGGAGCTGTTTTTT
17 | TRBJ2-5 | many | TRBV2 | TRBD2 | CASSEWDSGSLRETQYF | TGTGCCAGCAGTGAATGGGATAGCGGGAGTTTAAGAGAGACCCAGTACTTC
13 | TRBJ2-7 | - | TRBV3-1 | - | CASSQVATYEQYF | TGTGCCAGCAGCCAAGTGGCCACCTACGAGCAGTACTTC
14 | TRBJ1-2 | few | TRBV5-6 | - | CASSFDGRGGGYTF | TGTGCCAGCAGCTTCGACGGCCGGGGGGGAGGCTACACCTTC
16 | TRBJ1-2 | - | TRBV19 | - | CASRTGREGVGYGYTF | TGTGCCAGTAGGACCGGGCGTGAAGGGGTGGGATATGGCTACACCTTC
16 | TRBJ2-3 | many | TRBV28 | - | CASSSAHQGGLDTQYF | TGTGCCAGCAGTTCGGCGCATCAGGGCGGGTTAGATACGCAGTATTTT
13 | TRBJ2-1 | many | TRBV12-3/TRBV12-4 | - | CASSLDPGYVKFF | TGTGCCAGCAGTTTAGATCCGGGCTATGTGAAGTTCTTC
14 | TRBJ2-4 | few | TRBV29-1 | - | CSVEPPPTGNIQYF | TGCAGCGTTGAGCCCCCCCCGACCGGAAACATTCAGTACTTC
13 | TRBJ2-4 | many | TRBV30 | - | CAWSGAGENIQYF | TGTGCCTGGAGTGGGGCAGGGGAAAACATTCAGTACTTC
16 | TRBJ1-1 | - | TRBV7-6 | - | CASSPQGGNDRSEAFF | TGTGCCAGCAGCCCCCAGGGCGGGAACGACAGGTCTGAAGCTTTCTTT
15 | TRBJ1-2 | many | TRBV19 | TRBD1 | CASSLGQERNYGYTF | TGTGCCAGTAGTTTAGGACAGGAGAGAAACTATGGCTACACCTTC
15 | TRBJ2-1 | many | TRBV11-3 | TRBD2 | CASNPLAGGYNEQFF | TGTGCCAGCAACCCTCTAGCGGGAGGTTACAATGAGCAGTTCTTC
16 | TRBJ2-3 | many | TRBV27 | - | CASSPLNRGSTDTQYF | TGTGCCAGCAGTCCGCTCAATAGGGGTAGCACAGATACGCAGTATTTT
14 | TRBJ1-1 | - | TRBV12-3/TRBV12-4 | TRBD1 | CASSLSQGATEAFF | TGTGCCAGCAGTTTGTCACAGGGGGCAACTGAAGCTTTCTTT
15 | TRBJ2-3 | many | TRBV28 | - | CASSPRTEYTDTQYF | TGTGCCAGCAGTCCACGGACAGAGTACACAGATACGCAGTATTTT
16 | TRBJ2-1 | few | TRBV20-1 | - | CSARDRREPSWNEQFF | TGCAGTGCTAGAGATAGGAGGGAGCCATCGTGGAATGAGCAGTTCTTC
17 | TRBJ1-2 | few | TRBV28 | - | CASSFRFGPDPNYGYTF | TGTGCCAGCAGTTTTAGATTTGGTCCGGACCCTAACTATGGCTACACCTTC
13 | TRBJ2-7 | - | TRBV20-1 | - | CSAPDRFPYEQYF | TGCAGTGCTCCTGACAGGTTCCCTTACGAGCAGTACTTC
12 | TRBJ2-7 | few | TRBV24-1 | - | CAASDEGDEQYF | TGTGCCGCCAGTGATGAAGGAGACGAGCAGTACTTC
14 | TRBJ2-7 | many | TRBV29-1 | TRBD1 | CSVATGVPSYEQYF | TGCAGCGTAGCTACAGGGGTTCCCTCCTACGAGCAGTACTTC
14 | TRBJ1-4 | - | TRBV20-1 | TRBD1 | CSADLRGTGEKLFF | TGCAGTGCGGACCTCAGGGGGACGGGAGAAAAACTGTTTTTT
12 | TRBJ1-1 | many | TRBV2 | - | CASSEEDTEAFF | TGTGCCAGCAGTGAGGAGGACACTGAAGCTTTCTTT
15 | TRBJ2-1 | - | TRBV18 | - | CASSPPVGTNYQQFF | TGTGCCAGCTCACCACCGGTAGGTACAAACTATCAGCAGTTCTTC
14 | TRBJ2-3 | many | TRBV29-1 | TRBD2 | CSARGLAGADTQYF | TGCAGCGCGAGGGGGCTAGCGGGAGCAGATACGCAGTATTTT
17 | TRBJ2-1 | many | TRBV19 | TRBD2 | CASSTGPGLRPENEQFF | TGTGCCAGTAGTACGGGACCGGGACTACGACCGGAAAATGAGCAGTTCTTC
15 | TRBJ2-1 | - | TRBV20-1 | - | CSARSRARSYNGQFF | TGCAGTGCTAGATCCAGGGCGAGATCCTACAATGGGCAGTTCTTC
17 | TRBJ2-3 | - | TRBV12-3/TRBV12-4 | - | CASTLTQGLARADTQYF | TGTGCCAGCACTCTAACCCAGGGACTCGCGAGGGCAGATACGCAGTATTTT
16 | TRBJ2-2 | many | TRBV6-1 | - | CASSALDWRNTGELFF | TGTGCCAGCAGTGCATTGGACTGGAGGAACACCGGGGAGCTGTTTTTT
15 | TRBJ2-4 | - | TRBV29-1 | - | CSVEWFEGSKNIQYF | TGCAGCGTTGAATGGTTCGAGGGAAGCAAAAACATTCAGTACTTC
18 | TRBJ1-2 | many | TRBV5-5 | TRBD1 | CASSRGLQGAGSNYGYTF | TGTGCCAGCAGCCGGGGGTTGCAGGGGGCAGGGTCCAACTATGGCTACACCTTC
14 | TRBJ2-1 | many | TRBV19 | TRBD2 | CASTSGALYNEQFF | TGTGCTTCGACTAGCGGGGCCCTTTACAATGAGCAGTTCTTC
15 | TRBJ2-3 | many | TRBV7-2 | - | CASSLWGFFTDTQYF | TGTGCCAGCAGCTTATGGGGTTTCTTCACAGATACGCAGTATTTT
14 | TRBJ2-1 | - | TRBV20-1 | - | CSARRDSTYNEQFF | TGCAGTGCTAGAAGGGACTCAACCTACAATGAGCAGTTCTTC
13 | TRBJ1-2 | many | TRBV18 | TRBD1 | CASSPGTAGGYTF | TGTGCCAGCTCACCCGGGACAGCCGGGGGCTACACCTTC
13 | TRBJ2-1 | many | TRBV7-9 | TRBD1 | CASSPPGGHEQFF | TGTGCCAGCAGCCCCCCAGGGGGCCATGAGCAGTTCTTC
13 | TRBJ1-2 | many | TRBV10-3 | - | CAFKTEFNYGYTF | TGTGCCTTCAAGACAGAATTTAACTATGGCTACACCTTC
19 | TRBJ1-6 | many | TRBV27 | - | CASSPLSLGPRQSNSPLHF | TGTGCCAGCAGTCCCCTTAGTCTGGGCCCTAGGCAGTCTAATTCACCCCTCCACTTT
16 | TRBJ1-2 | many | TRBV18 | - | CASSPNRTSILYGYTF | TGTGCCAGCTCACCAAATCGCACCTCAATTCTCTATGGCTACACCTTC
13 | TRBJ2-1 | few | TRBV6-2/TRBV6-3 | - | CASSYSTYNEQFF | TGTGCCAGCAGTTACTCGACCTACAATGAGCAGTTCTTC
15 | TRBJ2-1 | many | TRBV20-1 | - | CSAPRGLAYNNEQFF | TGCAGTGCCCCGAGAGGTCTAGCGTATAACAATGAGCAGTTCTTC
13 | TRBJ1-1 | many | TRBV20-1 | TRBD1 | CSARGTGDTEAFF | TGCAGTGCTAGAGGGACAGGGGACACTGAAGCTTTCTTT
14 | TRBJ1-2 | many | TRBV24-1 | - | CATSDTDTGYGYTF | TGTGCCACCAGTGACACTGACACGGGCTATGGCTACACCTTC